One and the same sample provided the 18 T cell receptor beta chains below, sequenced in a study of T cell repertoires in cytomegalovirus infection. Each CDR3 protein is one row after TCRdb ran MiXCR on the reads. The top ten hold around 4.9% of the sample, which has more than 75,000 distinct CDR3 sequences, 3.7% seen once. The specimen sequenced was PBMCs. Receptors were obtained from a human donor in good health (CMV status not recorded). Some clones in this sample may be carry-over from other donors' samples.

In regard to this clonotype: A read error may be the cause here, since a much bigger clone is one base away. This chain connects TRBV5-1 to TRBJ2-1; D possibly corresponds to TRBD2 (5 bases). V was shortened by 4 bases and J by 3 bases, with 17 bases between the two germline ends. The CDR3 contains 16 residues. Germline V gene data show CDR1 as SGHRS and CDR2 as YFSETQ. DNA for the CDR3: TGCGCCAGCAGCAAAACCCCGAATGAGGGCTACAATGAGCAGTTCTTC. Its protein is CASSKTPNEGYNEQFF. The variable domain in full, completed from reference TRBV5-1 and TRBJ2-1, reads KAGVTQTPRYLIKTRGQQVTLSCSPISGHRSVSWYQQTPGQGLQFLFEYFSETQRNKGNFPGRFSGRQFSNSRSEMNVSTLELGDSALYLCASSKTPNEGYNEQFFGPGTRLTVL.

This clonotype was seen at least ten times. The chain has TRBV24-1 and TRBJ2-3; no firm D call. V was trimmed by 6 bases and J by 4 bases, leaving 10 bases between them. CDR1 is KGHDR and CDR2 is SFDVKD in the germline V gene. This CDR3 has 13 residues. This CDR3 reads CATSRPAADTQYF. The CDR3 DNA reads as TGTGCCACCAGTCGCCCCGCCGCAGATACGCAGTATTTT.

This clonotype was found many times. V usage is TRBV12-3 or TRBV12-4 and J usage is TRBJ2-7; 8 bases are shared with TRBD1. This CDR3 has 14 amino acids. V was pared by 3 bases and J by 2 bases, with 3 bases of the junction left unmatched. CDR3 sequence: CASSLGRGPYEQYF. CDR3 in DNA: TGTGCCAGCAGTTTGGGCAGGGGGCCCTACGAGCAGTACTTC.

This clonotype was seen many times. This sequence joins TRBV6-6 and TRBJ2-7; the D is unclear. V lost 7 bases and J 12 bases, leaving 19 bases between the germline ends. The CDR3 loop spans 12 amino acids. Germline V gene lookup returns CDR1 MNHNY and CDR2 SVGAGI (reference sequence). CDR3 in DNA: TGTGCCAGCACTATGACGACCGGCAGTCTGTACTTC. It codes for CASTMTTGSLYF.

At least ten counts were recorded for this clonotype. The chain employs TRBV28 and TRBJ2-7, with a weak D call TRBD1 (5 bases). The CDR3 runs to 14 residues. Trimming removed 6 bases from V and 1 base from J, with 13 bases in between. Germline CDR1 is MDHEN and CDR2 is SYDVKM. CDR3 coding DNA: TGTGCCAGCAGAAACAGGCCGCCTTCCTACGAGCAGTACTTC. This sequence encodes CASRNRPPSYEQYF.

This clonotype has a count of ten or more. This chain connects TRBV28 to TRBJ2-7; no clear D. V lost 1 base, J lost 4 bases, and 11 bases lay in between. Germline V gene sequence: CDR1 MDHEN, CDR2 SYDVKM. This CDR3 has 14 residues. The CDR3 region has the DNA TGTGCCAGCAGTTTATCCCTTGAAGGGTACGAGCAGTACTTC. Amino acid sequence: CASSLSLEGYEQYF.

The sample holds many counts of this clonotype. The chain carries TRBV7-3 and TRBJ1-5; 7 bases fit TRBD1. Germline V gives CDR1 SGHTA, CDR2 FQGTGA. J lost 7 bases, V lost 4 bases, and 4 bases had no gene match. This CDR3 region has 13 residues. The CDR3 nucleotides are TGTGCCAGCAGCTACAGGGGTGGGCAGCCCCAGCATTTT. Amino acid sequence: CASSYRGGQPQHF. Supplemented by reference TRBV7-3 and TRBJ1-5, the full variable domain reads GAGVSQTPSNKVTEKGKYVELRCDPISGHTALYWYRQSLGQGPEFLIYFQGTGAADDSGLPNDRFFAVRPEGSVSTLKIQRTERGDSAVYLCASSYRGGQPQHFGDGTRLSIL.

This clonotype came up many times. CDR3 coding DNA: TGCGCCAGTGGGACAGGGCTAACCTACGAGCAGTACTTC. Translated: CASGTGLTYEQYF. This chain uses TRBV5-1 with TRBJ2-7; 9 nucleotides line up with TRBD1. The CDR3 is 13 amino acids. Germline V gene lookup returns CDR1 SGHRS and CDR2 YFSETQ. V gave up 8 bases and J gave up 2 bases; unmatched junction bases: 5.

The chain employs TRBV15 and TRBJ2-7; D gene unclear. CDR1 LNHNV and CDR2 YYDKDF come from the germline V gene (reference sequence). This CDR3 comprises 16 residues. V was cut by 0 bases and J by 1 base, with 13 bases left in between. CDR3 region: CATSRDWSSRSYEQYF. The DNA for the CDR3 is TGTGCCACCAGCAGAGATTGGAGTTCCAGATCCTACGAGCAGTACTTC.

Ten or more counts support this clonotype. The chain links TRBV28 to TRBJ2-3; D might be TRBD1 (7 bases). V was clipped by 8 bases and J by 3 bases, with 18 bases between them. Germline assignment: CDR1 MDHEN and CDR2 SYDVKM. CDR3 length: 15 residues. As DNA, the CDR3 is TGTGCCAGCGGTAGTCGGAGGGGGCTTACAGATACGCAGTATTTT. Its protein is CASGSRRGLTDTQYF.

This clonotype was found many times. V usage is TRBV6-1 and J usage is TRBJ2-7, with no clear D. Trimming removed 1 base at V and 3 bases at J, with 4 bases between. CDR1 is MNHNS and CDR2 is SASEGT in the germline V gene. The CDR3 runs 12 residues. CDR3 region: CASSEGRYEQYF. CDR3 DNA: TGTGCCAGCAGTGAAGGGCGCTACGAGCAGTACTTC.

In this sample, this clonotype turned up many times. The chain is built from TRBV6-6 and TRBJ1-1; 9 bases align to TRBD1. The germline gives CDR1 MNHNY, CDR2 SVGAGI (reference sequence). The CDR3 extends over 13 amino acids. With 5 bases clipped from V and 5 bases from J, the junction kept 3 bases outside the gene matches. The CDR3 sequence is CASSIGQGTEAFF. The CDR3 DNA is TGTGCCAGCAGTATCGGACAGGGGACTGAAGCTTTCTTT.

This clonotype was seen ten or more times. This chain uses TRBV27 with TRBJ1-5, with TRBD1 identical over 7 bases. Per the germline V gene, CDR1 is MNHEY and CDR2 is SMNVEV (reference sequence). The length of the CDR3 is 14 residues. J lost 3 bases, V lost 4 bases, and 3 bases had no gene match. The CDR3 DNA reads TGTGCCAGCAGTTGGACAGGTCTCAATCAGCCCCAGCATTTT. It encodes CASSWTGLNQPQHF.

At least ten counts were recorded for this clonotype. The genes are TRBV7-9 and TRBJ1-6; D may be TRBD1 (6 bases). This CDR3 has 15 amino acids. Germline CDR1 and CDR2: SEHNR and FQNEAQ (reference sequence). The V end was cut by 0 bases, the J end by 8 bases, with 11 bases between. The CDR3 DNA sequence: TGTGCCAGCAGCTTAGCTCAGGGGTTGGATTCACCCCTCCACTTT. This translates into CASSLAQGLDSPLHF. The variable domain in full, with the rest retrieved from reference TRBV7-9 and TRBJ1-6, is DTGVSQNPRHKITKRGQNVTFRCDPISEHNRLYWYRQTLGQGPEFLTYFQNEAQLEKSRLLSDRFSAERPKGSFSTLEIQRTEQGDSAMYLCASSLAQGLDSPLHFGNGTRLTVT.

The V and J genes are TRBV2 and TRBJ1-1; no clear D gene. CDR1 SNHLY and CDR2 FYNNEI come from the germline V gene. The CDR3 sequence is 9 residues long. V was pared by 6 bases and J by 4 bases, with 0 bases between. For the CDR3, the DNA is TGTGCCAGCAGCACTGAAGCTTTCTTT. As protein: CASSTEAFF. The entire variable domain, with the rest obtained from reference TRBV2 and TRBJ1-1, is as follows: EPEVTQTPSHQVTQMGQEVILRCVPISNHLYFYWYRQILGQKVEFLVSFYNNEISEKSEIFDDQFSVERPDGSNFTLKIRSTKLEDSAMYFCASSTEAFFGQGTRLTVV.

This clonotype was detected many times. This chain connects TRBV2 to TRBJ2-4; D is ambiguous. Germline V CDR1 and CDR2: SNHLY, FYNNEI. The CDR3 extends over 12 amino acids. The ends were cut back, 6 bases at V and 3 bases at J, with 6 bases in the middle. This chain's CDR3 is CASRHIKNIQYF. In nucleotides, the CDR3 is TGTGCCAGCAGGCATATCAAAAACATTCAGTACTTC.

The sample holds many counts of this clonotype. The CDR3 DNA sequence: TGTGCCAGTAGTGGGGTAGCGGGCAAGACGCAGTATTTT. Amino acid sequence: CASSGVAGKTQYF. The J gene is TRBJ2-3, the V gene TRBV19; 7 bases line up with TRBD2. This CDR3 is 13 amino acids long. V gave up 5 bases and J gave up 9 bases; unmatched junction bases: 8. Germline lookup yields CDR1 LNHDA and CDR2 SQIVND (reference sequence). The whole variable domain, remainder taken from reference TRBV19 and TRBJ2-3, is DGGITQSPKYLFRKEGQNVTLSCEQNLNHDAMYWYRQDPGQGLRLIYYSQIVNDFQKGDIAEGYSVSREKKESFPLTVTSAQKNPTAFYLCASSGVAGKTQYFGPGTRLTVL.

This clonotype was counted ten times or more. The rearrangement uses TRBV20-1 and TRBJ2-3; 11 bases fit TRBD2. Germline CDR1 is DFQATT and CDR2 is SNEGSKA (reference sequence). V was pared by 3 bases and J by 4 bases, with 9 bases of the junction left unmatched. The CDR3 totals 16 residues. The CDR3, as DNA: TGCAGTGCTAGGCGGAGTCGTAGCGGGGGGGCAGATACGCAGTATTTT. It translates to CSARRSRSGGADTQYF.